This entry lists 27 T cell receptor beta chains sequenced from one sample in a study of cytomegalovirus exposure and HLA in healthy donors. The assay was immunoSEQ multiplex PCR, and TCRdb's table has in-frame clones only and misses some. The sample lists over 100,000 clones; roughly 86% were seen once. The sample taken for sequencing was PBMCs. The receptor source for this set is a man younger than 40 in good health and CMV-seronegative.

The chain has TRBV7-2 and TRBJ2-2, with 7 nucleotides matching TRBD1. This CDR3 is built from 14 residues. The germline CDR1 and CDR2 sequences are SGHTA and FQGNSA. V dropped 8 bases and J dropped 5; count of bases not matched to a gene: 8. CDR3: CASGDSVETGELFF. In DNA form, the CDR3 reads TGTGCCAGCGGGGACAGCGTGGAGACCGGGGAGCTGTTTTTT.

This clone was found a few times. The rearrangement links TRBV4-2 to TRBJ1-6; perhaps TRBD1 as D (5 bases). The V and J ends lost 1 base and 0 bases respectively, with 16 bases between them. Per the germline V gene, CDR1 is LGHNA and CDR2 is YNFKEQ. This CDR3 has 19 amino acids. The CDR3 DNA sequence: TGTGCCAGCAGCCAAGGAAAAATGCTCGACAGCTCCTATAATTCACCCCTCCACTTT. Translation gives CASSQGKMLDSSYNSPLHF.

The chain uses TRBV4-3 and TRBJ1-3; no clear D. The CDR3 has 16 residues. Trimming stripped 1 base from V and 0 bases from J, with 10 bases between. Germline-derived CDR1 and CDR2 are LGHNA and YSLEER. The CDR3 bases are TGCGCCAGCAGCCAAGCGCGGCAAGGCTCTGGAAACACCATATATTTT. Its translation is CASSQARQGSGNTIYF.

The gene calls are TRBV19 and TRBJ2-6; D may be TRBD1 (6 bases). The V gene lost 11 bases and the J gene lost 0 bases, with 17 bases spanning the gap. CDR1 and CDR2 from the germline V gene are LNHDA and SQIVND (reference sequence). This CDR3 has 16 amino acids. CDR3 nucleotide sequence: TGTGCCGGGACAATCTCCTCATCCTCTGGGGCCAACGTCCTGACTTTC. It encodes CAGTISSSSGANVLTF.

The CDR3 region is CATSRTLGGGTITGELFF. The DNA of the CDR3 is TGTGCCACCAGCAGGACCCTAGGGGGTGGGACTATCACCGGGGAGCTGTTTTTT. The chain couples TRBV15 to TRBJ2-2; D is possibly TRBD2 (7 bases). Germline CDR1 and CDR2: LNHNV and YYDKDF (reference sequence). The CDR3 consists of 18 residues. V lost 3 bases, J lost 4 bases, and 21 bases lay in between.

This rearrangement joins TRBV27 to TRBJ2-7; TRBD1 agrees at 10 bases. Germline CDR1 MNHEY, CDR2 SMNVEV (reference sequence). The CDR3 is 11 amino acids. V shed 8 bases, J shed 8 bases, and the junction held 3 bases outside the gene matches. CDR3 sequence: CASWDRGKQYF. The CDR3 DNA follows: TGTGCCAGCTGGGACAGGGGAAAGCAGTACTTC.

The chain joins TRBV6-5 to TRBJ1-2; the D gene is possibly TRBD1 (6 bases). Germline CDR1 is MNHEY and CDR2 is SVGAGI. The V end was cut by 2 bases, the J end by 7 bases, with 11 bases between. The CDR3 is made up of 13 amino acids. DNA of the CDR3: TGTGCCAGCAGTTACGGGCAGGGGCTTGGCTACACCTTC. Protein: CASSYGQGLGYTF.

This clone was seen just once. V gene TRBV15 combines with J gene TRBJ1-3, with D maybe TRBD1 (5 bases). Germline assignment: CDR1 LNHNV and CDR2 YYDKDF (reference sequence). The CDR3 contains 16 residues. V lost 1 base, J lost 3 bases, and 13 bases lay in between. CDR3 nucleotide sequence: TGTGCCACCAGCAGAGCGGCTGGAACAGGTGGAAACACCATATATTTT. It is translated as CATSRAAGTGGNTIYF.

The gene calls are TRBV19 and TRBJ2-6; tentatively, D is TRBD1 (5 bases). Germline assignment: CDR1 LNHDA and CDR2 SQIVND (reference sequence). Trimming cost V 0 bases and J 3 bases, with 12 bases left between them. The CDR3 has 17 amino acids. The CDR3 loop reads CASSIEGAANGANVLTF. DNA of the CDR3: TGTGCCAGTAGTATAGAAGGGGCGGCTAATGGGGCCAACGTCCTGACTTTC.

Ten or more counts support this clone. The V and J genes are TRBV6-4 and TRBJ2-5; 11 positions agree with TRBD2. The germline V gene encodes CDR1 MRHNA and CDR2 SNTAGT. The CDR3 runs to 15 residues. The J segment lost 2 bases and the V segment lost 3 bases, leaving 2 bases of the junction unmatched. CDR3 sequence reads: CASSEVAGGQETQYF. The CDR3 DNA reads as TGTGCCAGCAGTGAAGTAGCGGGGGGGCAAGAGACCCAGTACTTC.

The V gene is TRBV18, the J gene TRBJ1-1; 12 bases agree with TRBD1. Germline CDR1 reads KGHSH; CDR2 reads LQKENI. The CDR3 is 17 amino acids. J was trimmed by 2 bases and V by 3 bases; bases with no gene match: 7. CDR3 nucleotides: TGTGCCAGCTCACCGTCGGGACAGGGGGCTACTAACACTGAAGCTTTCTTT. Its protein is CASSPSGQGATNTEAFF.

The chain has TRBV15 and TRBJ2-5; 9 bases match TRBD1. Germline V CDR1 and CDR2: LNHNV, YYDKDF (reference sequence). The ends lost 6 bases at V and 6 bases at J; junction bases unmatched: 11. The CDR3 covers 15 residues. The CDR3 sequence is CATRAGTGSMKTQYF. Here the CDR3 DNA reads TGTGCCACCAGAGCCGGGACAGGGTCGATGAAGACCCAGTACTTC.

This sequence joins TRBV11-3 and TRBJ2-7; 7 nucleotides agree with TRBD1. J was trimmed by 6 bases and V by 4 bases; bases with no gene match: 9. Germline-derived CDR1 and CDR2 are SGHNT and YENEEA. CDR3 length: 14 amino acids. CDR3 bases: TGTGCCAGCAGCTCTGGCCGGGACAGAACCGAGCAGTACTTC. It encodes CASSSGRDRTEQYF.

This chain uses TRBV7-9 with TRBJ1-3, with D uncertain. Germline V gives CDR1 SEHNR, CDR2 FQNEAQ (reference sequence). CDR3 length equals 17 residues. V was cut by 5 bases and J by 0 bases, with 17 bases left in between. In DNA form, the CDR3 reads TGTGCCAGCAGCCGGGGAGGCAGCCGCAGCTCTGGAAACACCATATATTTT. This sequence encodes CASSRGGSRSSGNTIYF.

In DNA, the CDR3 is TGTGCCAGTAACCCTTCCCCGGGCTCTGGGGCCAACGTCCTGACTTTC. It yields the protein CASNPSPGSGANVLTF. The chain uses TRBV19 and TRBJ2-6, with D unclear. Per germline, CDR1 LNHDA and CDR2 SQIVND (reference sequence). The CDR3 length is 16 residues. Trimming removed 7 bases at V and 0 bases at J, with 13 bases between.

The V call is TRBV10-3, the J call TRBJ2-7; 7 positions match TRBD1. The CDR3 totals 16 residues. The germline V gene has CDR1 ENHRY and CDR2 SYGVKD. The J segment lost 0 bases and the V segment lost 4 bases, leaving 9 bases of the junction unmatched. The CDR3 region is CAISAYLQGSSYEQYF. The CDR3 DNA is TGTGCCATCAGTGCGTACCTACAGGGGAGCTCCTACGAGCAGTACTTC.

This chain joins TRBV19 and TRBJ2-7, with D tentatively TRBD2 (6 bases). V lost 5 bases and J 3 bases, leaving 17 bases between the germline ends. CDR1 and CDR2 from the germline V gene are LNHDA and SQIVND (reference sequence). This CDR3 is built from 15 residues. The CDR3 sequence: CASSPGQDYFYEQYF. The CDR3 coding sequence is TGTGCCAGTAGTCCTGGGCAGGACTATTTCTACGAGCAGTACTTC.

The genes are TRBV4-1 and TRBJ2-5, with 9 bases aligning to TRBD2. CDR1 and CDR2 from the germline V gene are MGHRA and YSYEKL. This CDR3 has 15 amino acids. The V gene end was trimmed by 4 bases and the J gene end by 4 bases; junction bases not matched to a gene: 7. CDR3 in DNA: TGCGCCAGCAGCCGGTCGCGGGGGGGCCGAGAGACCCAGTACTTC. This gives the protein CASSRSRGGRETQYF.

The chain carries TRBV10-1 and TRBJ2-2; possibly TRBD2 for D (7 bases). V lost 8 bases, J lost 2 bases, and 18 bases lay in between. CDR1 is WNHNN and CDR2 is SYGVQD in the germline V gene (reference sequence). There are 16 residues in the CDR3. In DNA, the CDR3 is TGCGCCAGCCGGATCGGGGGGCCACAAAACACCGGGGAGCTGTTTTTT. Translating it yields CASRIGGPQNTGELFF.

The V call is TRBV27, the J call TRBJ2-7, with TRBD1 as a possible D gene (5 bases). CDR3 size: 15 residues. The germline V gene encodes CDR1 MNHEY and CDR2 SMNVEV (reference sequence). Trimming took 4 bases from V and 2 from J, leaving 15 bases between them. The CDR3 DNA is TGTGCCAGCAGTTCACAAGACAGTTCCACCTACGAGCAGTACTTC. Translation: CASSSQDSSTYEQYF.

The V and J genes are TRBV6-1 and TRBJ2-1, with 9 bases lining up with TRBD1. Germline-derived CDR1 and CDR2 are MNHNS and SASEGT. Trimming took 0 bases from V and 4 from J; bases not matched to a gene: 10. The CDR3 runs to 18 residues. CDR3 in amino acids: CASSEARRWTGDYNEQFF. The CDR3 DNA reads as TGTGCCAGCAGTGAAGCTCGGAGATGGACAGGGGATTACAATGAGCAGTTCTTC.

The chain joins TRBV19 to TRBJ1-5; 12 bases map to TRBD1. CDR3 size: 18 residues. J lost 6 bases, V lost 5 bases, and 14 bases had no gene match. CDR1 is LNHDA and CDR2 is SQIVND in the germline V gene (reference sequence). CDR3 sequence: CASSPPRPGTGGGQPQHF. For the CDR3, the DNA is TGTGCCAGTAGTCCGCCTCGTCCCGGGACAGGGGGCGGTCAGCCCCAGCATTTT.

This sequence joins TRBV6-5 and TRBJ2-1; 9 bases line up with TRBD2. The V segment lost 9 bases and the J segment 7 bases; nucleotides outside the gene matches: 13. CDR1 is MNHEY, CDR2 SVGAGI, per germline. This CDR3 is built from 15 residues. The CDR3 region is CASRKGTSPKNEQFF. DNA of the CDR3: TGTGCCAGTAGAAAAGGGACTAGCCCTAAAAATGAGCAGTTCTTC.

The chain employs TRBV5-1 and TRBJ2-1, with 10 bases matching TRBD2. This CDR3 contains 15 residues. Germline V gene data show CDR1 as SGHRS and CDR2 as YFSETQ. V lost 2 bases to trimming and J lost 10 bases; unmatched junction nucleotides: 9. In nucleotides, the CDR3 is TGCGCCAGCAGCTTTAGCGGGGGGACCAATGCGGAGCAGTTCTTC. It encodes CASSFSGGTNAEQFF.

This chain joins TRBV5-1 and TRBJ2-1; the D gene is possibly TRBD1 (5 bases). Germline V CDR1 and CDR2: SGHRS, YFSETQ. This CDR3 has 15 residues. V was clipped by 0 bases and J by 6 bases, with 13 bases between them. The CDR3 region is CASSLVATQGNEQFF. The CDR3 DNA reads TGCGCCAGCAGCTTGGTGGCTACCCAGGGCAATGAGCAGTTCTTC.

The chain has TRBV5-8 and TRBJ1-5, with a tentative D call TRBD1 (6 bases). CDR1 is SGHTS and CDR2 is YDEGEE in the germline V gene. V was cut by 5 bases and J by 4 bases, with 7 bases left in between. The CDR3 extends over 12 amino acids. The chain's CDR3 is CASSGQNQPQHF. The CDR3 region has the DNA TGTGCCAGCAGTGGACAGAATCAGCCCCAGCATTTT.

The chain has TRBV7-3 and TRBJ1-1; 9 nucleotides match TRBD1. Looked up from germline, CDR1 is SGHTA and CDR2 is FQGTGA. The CDR3 consists of 15 residues. After removal of 3 bases from V and 6 bases from J, the junction contained 8 bases not matched to a gene. The CDR3 here is CASSFSARQGAEAFF. As DNA, the CDR3 is TGTGCCAGCAGCTTCTCTGCCCGACAGGGGGCTGAAGCTTTCTTT.